Given below is one T cell receptor beta chain in context. It lacks a known antigen. No base qualities exist here, and no much larger clone lies one base off it. Receptors were amplified or captured by the immunoSEQ multiplex PCR assay. In its TCRdb copy, this immuneACCESS table keeps in-frame sequences only and misses some clones. Where compared with another copy, unresolved V genes explain less than half of these, and the others have no known cause. The sample has about 160,000 clones on record, approximately 96% of them singletons. Around 8% of the sample lies in the top ten. From a lookup of the germline V gene (reference sequence), CDR1 and CDR2 are SEHNR and FQNEAQ. The V and J ends are trimmed by 3 bases and 2 bases, leaving 11 bases between them. From the cysteine through the phenylalanine, the CDR3 covers 14 amino acids. The only DNA kept is the CDR3, 42 bases in frame from the first base. The record originates from a study of control samples from healthy donors and cancer patients (dated by TCRdb to about 2020).

This chain is built from TRBV7-9 and TRBJ2-7; 6 matching bases give a weak D call of TRBD2. Sequencing was carried out using blood. The clonotype comes from a woman aged 40 to 50 in good health. The nucleotides are TGTGCCAGCAGCTTGCATAGCGGAACCTACGAGCAGTACTTC. Its protein is CASSLHSGTYEQYF.